This T cell receptor beta chain was recovered during a study of CXCR3-negative and CXCR3-positive naive CD8 T cells. As to this clonotype: Its antigen remains unidentified.

Regarding the study as a whole: Naive CXCR3-positive cells had TRB CDR3s more hydrophobic than those of CXCR3-negative naive cells. Memory CD8+ cells showed much lower diversity, while both naive subsets displayed comparably high diversity.

In germline, CDR1 is SGHTA, CDR2 FQGTGA. The CDR3 contains 16 residues. Naive CD8+ T cells displayed a CD45RO-CCR7+CD27+CD95- phenotype. The method, 5' RACE with UMI labels, was used to prepare the TRB cDNA libraries. TCRdb reworked the 5' RACE reads into one entry per CDR3 protein, no DNA. Recorded here are roughly 61,000 distinct CDR3 sequences; the top ten clones represent 0.5% to 0.6%. Sequenced input: naive CXCR3+ CD8+ T cells from blood. The subset is: CD45RO-CCR7+CD27+CD95- naive CD8+ T cells expressing CXCR3 (TNR3+). The sequence came from a human donor in good health. Some clones in this sample may be carry-over from other donors' samples. V and J are TRBV7-3 and TRBJ1-6. The CDR3: CASSLTRIGPDSPLHF.